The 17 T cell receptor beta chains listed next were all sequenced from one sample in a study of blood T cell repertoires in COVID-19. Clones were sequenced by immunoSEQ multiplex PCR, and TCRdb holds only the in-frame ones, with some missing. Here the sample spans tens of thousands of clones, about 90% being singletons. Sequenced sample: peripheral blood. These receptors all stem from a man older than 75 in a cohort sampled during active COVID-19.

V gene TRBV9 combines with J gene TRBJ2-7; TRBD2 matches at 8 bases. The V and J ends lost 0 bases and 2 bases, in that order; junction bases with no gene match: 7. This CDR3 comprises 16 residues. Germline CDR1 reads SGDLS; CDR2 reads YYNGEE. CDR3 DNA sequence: TGTGCCAGCAGCGTAGGGGGAACTAGCGGTACCTACGAGCAGTACTTC. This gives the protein CASSVGGTSGTYEQYF.

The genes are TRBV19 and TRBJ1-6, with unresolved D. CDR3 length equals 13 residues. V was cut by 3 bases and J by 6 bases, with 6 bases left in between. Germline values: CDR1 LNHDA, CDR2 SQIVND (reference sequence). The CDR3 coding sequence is TGTGCCAGTAGTATGAACGGTAATTCACCCCTCCACTTT. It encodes CASSMNGNSPLHF.

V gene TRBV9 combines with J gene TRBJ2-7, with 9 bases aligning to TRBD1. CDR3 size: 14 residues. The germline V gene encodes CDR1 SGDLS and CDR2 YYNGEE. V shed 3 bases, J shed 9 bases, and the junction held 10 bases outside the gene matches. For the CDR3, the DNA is TGTGCCAGCAGCGCCCGGGACAGGGACTTTGGGCAGTACTTC. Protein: CASSARDRDFGQYF.

The CDR3 here is CASGRLAGSSYNEQFF. For the CDR3, the DNA is TGCGCCAGCGGGCGTTTAGCGGGGAGCTCCTACAATGAGCAGTTCTTC. This sequence joins TRBV4-1 and TRBJ2-1; 8 bases match TRBD2. The CDR3 length is 16 residues. Germline V CDR1 and CDR2: MGHRA, YSYEKL. After removal of 8 bases from V and 0 bases from J, the junction contained 9 bases not matched to a gene.

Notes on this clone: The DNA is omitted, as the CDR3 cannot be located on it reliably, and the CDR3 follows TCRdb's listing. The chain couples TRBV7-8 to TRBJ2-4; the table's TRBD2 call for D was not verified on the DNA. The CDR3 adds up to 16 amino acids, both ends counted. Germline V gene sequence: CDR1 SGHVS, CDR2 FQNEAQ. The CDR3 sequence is CASSFGEGLAKNIQYF.

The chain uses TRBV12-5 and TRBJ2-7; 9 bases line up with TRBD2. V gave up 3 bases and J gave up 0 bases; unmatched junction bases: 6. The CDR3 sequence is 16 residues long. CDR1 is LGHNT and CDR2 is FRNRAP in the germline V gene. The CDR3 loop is CASGFLSGGISYEQYF. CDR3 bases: TGTGCTAGTGGTTTCCTTAGCGGGGGCATCTCCTACGAGCAGTACTTC.

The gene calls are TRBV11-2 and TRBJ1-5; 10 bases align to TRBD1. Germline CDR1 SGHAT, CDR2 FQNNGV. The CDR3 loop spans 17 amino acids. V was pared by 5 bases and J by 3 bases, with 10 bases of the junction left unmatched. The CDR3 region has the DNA TGTGCCAGCAGCCCCGGAGCAGGACAGGGGGTCAATCAGCCCCAGCATTTT. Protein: CASSPGAGQGVNQPQHF. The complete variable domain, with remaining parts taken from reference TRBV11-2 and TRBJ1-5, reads EAGVAQSPRYKIIEKRQSVAFWCNPISGHATLYWYQQILGQGPKLLIQFQNNGVVDDSQLPKDRFSAERLKGVDSTLKIQPAKLEDSAVYLCASSPGAGQGVNQPQHFGDGTRLSIL.

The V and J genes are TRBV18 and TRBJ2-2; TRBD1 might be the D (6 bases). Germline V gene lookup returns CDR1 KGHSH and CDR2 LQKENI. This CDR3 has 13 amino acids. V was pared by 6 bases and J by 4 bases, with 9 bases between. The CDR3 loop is CASSTGPTGELFF. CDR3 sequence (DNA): TGTGCCAGCTCTACAGGGCCCACCGGGGAGCTGTTTTTT.

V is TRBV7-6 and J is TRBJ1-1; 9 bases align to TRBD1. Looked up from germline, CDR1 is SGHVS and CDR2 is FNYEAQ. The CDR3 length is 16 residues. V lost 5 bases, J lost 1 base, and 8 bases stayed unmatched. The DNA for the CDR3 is TGTGCCAGCAGCCTTAGACAGGGGGGTACGAACACTGAAGCTTTCTTT. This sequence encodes CASSLRQGGTNTEAFF.

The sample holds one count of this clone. The CDR3 sequence: CASSLTAESSYEQYF. The CDR3 DNA is TGTGCCAGCTCACTGACTGCGGAGAGCTCCTACGAGCAGTACTTC. V and J are TRBV18 and TRBJ2-7; the D is unclear. The V gene's germline CDR1 is KGHSH and CDR2 LQKENI. The germline V and J ends were trimmed by 4 bases and 0 bases, with 13 bases remaining between them. This CDR3 has 15 residues.

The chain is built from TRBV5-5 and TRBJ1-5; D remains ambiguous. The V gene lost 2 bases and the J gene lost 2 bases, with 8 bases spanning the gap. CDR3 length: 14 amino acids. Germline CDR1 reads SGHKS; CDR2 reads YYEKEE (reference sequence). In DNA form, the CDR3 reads TGTGCCAGCAGCTTAATTGAGGGCAATCAGCCCCAGCATTTT. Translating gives CASSLIEGNQPQHF.

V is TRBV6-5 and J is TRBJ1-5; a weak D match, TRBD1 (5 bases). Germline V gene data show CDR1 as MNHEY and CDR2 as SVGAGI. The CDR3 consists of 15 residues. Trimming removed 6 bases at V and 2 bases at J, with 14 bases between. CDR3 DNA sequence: TGTGCCAGCAGGAAGACAGACTCTGGCAATCAGCCCCAGCATTTT. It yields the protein CASRKTDSGNQPQHF.

The CDR3 spells CASSQDGDRGRETQYF. The CDR3 DNA follows: TGTGCCAGCAGCCAAGATGGGGACAGGGGACGAGAGACCCAGTACTTC. This chain joins TRBV3-1 (or the pseudogene TRBV3-2) and TRBJ2-5; 10 bases line up with TRBD1. Germline V gene lookup returns CDR1 LGHDT and CDR2 YNNKEL (reference sequence). V was pared by 0 bases and J by 4 bases, with 5 bases of the junction left unmatched. The CDR3 extends over 16 amino acids.

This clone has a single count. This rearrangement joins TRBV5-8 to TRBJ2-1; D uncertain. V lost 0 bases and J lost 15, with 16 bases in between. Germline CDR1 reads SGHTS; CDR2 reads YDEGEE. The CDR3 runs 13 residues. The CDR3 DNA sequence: TGTGCCAGCAGCTTGGTGGGCAGTTGGGCCTCGTTCTTC. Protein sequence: CASSLVGSWASFF.

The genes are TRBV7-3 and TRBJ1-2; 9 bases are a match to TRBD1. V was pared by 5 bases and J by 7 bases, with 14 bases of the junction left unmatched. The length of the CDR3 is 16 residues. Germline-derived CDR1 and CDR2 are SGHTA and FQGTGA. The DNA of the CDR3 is TGTGCCAGCAGCGAAGGGCCGGGACAGGGATACGGTGGCTACACCTTC. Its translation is CASSEGPGQGYGGYTF.

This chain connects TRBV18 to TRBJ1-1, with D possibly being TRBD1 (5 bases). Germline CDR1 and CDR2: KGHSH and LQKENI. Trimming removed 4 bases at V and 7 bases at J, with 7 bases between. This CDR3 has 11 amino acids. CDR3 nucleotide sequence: TGTGCCAGCTCACGACAGTTTGAAGCTTTCTTT. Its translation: CASSRQFEAFF.

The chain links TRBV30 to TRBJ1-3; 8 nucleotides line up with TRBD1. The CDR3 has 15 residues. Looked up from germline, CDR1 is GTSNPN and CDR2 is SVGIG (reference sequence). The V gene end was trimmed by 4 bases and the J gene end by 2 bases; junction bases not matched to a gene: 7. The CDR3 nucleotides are TGTGCCTGGACCCCGGACAGGGTCACTGGAAACACCATATATTTT. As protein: CAWTPDRVTGNTIYF.